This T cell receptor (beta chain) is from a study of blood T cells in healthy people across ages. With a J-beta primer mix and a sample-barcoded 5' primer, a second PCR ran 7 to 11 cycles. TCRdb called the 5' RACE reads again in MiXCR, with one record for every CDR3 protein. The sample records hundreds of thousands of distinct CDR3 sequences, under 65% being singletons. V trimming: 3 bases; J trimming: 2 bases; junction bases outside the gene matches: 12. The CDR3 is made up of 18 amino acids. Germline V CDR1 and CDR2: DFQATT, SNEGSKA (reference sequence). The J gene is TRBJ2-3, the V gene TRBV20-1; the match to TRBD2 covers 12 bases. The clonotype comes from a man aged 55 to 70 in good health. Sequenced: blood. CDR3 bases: TGCAGTGCTAGCGGGGGTCTAGCGGGGGGGGATTCCACAGATACGCAGTATTTT. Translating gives CSASGGLAGGDSTDTQYF.